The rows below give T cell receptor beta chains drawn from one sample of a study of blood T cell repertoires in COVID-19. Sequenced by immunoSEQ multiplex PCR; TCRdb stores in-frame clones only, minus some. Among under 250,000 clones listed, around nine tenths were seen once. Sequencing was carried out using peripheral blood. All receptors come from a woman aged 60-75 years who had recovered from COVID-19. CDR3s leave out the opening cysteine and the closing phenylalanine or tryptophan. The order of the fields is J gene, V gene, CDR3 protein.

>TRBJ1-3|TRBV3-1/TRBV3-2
ASSPSEYRLSDFGNTIY
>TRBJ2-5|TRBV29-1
SIMRGAADAQETQY
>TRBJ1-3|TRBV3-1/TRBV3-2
ASSPKTQSLRGNTIY
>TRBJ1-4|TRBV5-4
ASSLRQGINEKLF
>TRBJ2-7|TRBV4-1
ASSQGQGLYEQY
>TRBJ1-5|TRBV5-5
ASSSGTGTVSNQPQH
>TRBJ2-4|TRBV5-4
ASSLDGGGRGIQY
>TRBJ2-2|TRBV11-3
ASSLLQGSGELF
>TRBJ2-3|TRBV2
ASSERAGSTDTQY
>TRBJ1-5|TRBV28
ASSDTQPQH
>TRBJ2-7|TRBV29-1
SVLLKSSYEQY
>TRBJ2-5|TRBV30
AWIFLEAGSQTQY
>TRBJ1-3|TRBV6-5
ASRWDSSPGNTIY
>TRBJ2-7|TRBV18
ASSARQGGIYEQY
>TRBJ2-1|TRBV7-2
ASSLASSSGGYNEQF
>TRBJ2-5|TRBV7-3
ASSLSSVETQY
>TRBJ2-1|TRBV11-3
ASSLAGGPHEQF
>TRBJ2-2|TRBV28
ASRNRGPGELF
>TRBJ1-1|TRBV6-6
ASRVGRRDTEAF
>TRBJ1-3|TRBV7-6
ASSFLGGESGNTIY
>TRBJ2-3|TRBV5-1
ASRRDYTDTQY
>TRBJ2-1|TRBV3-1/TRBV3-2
ASSQGPSGGPSYNEQF
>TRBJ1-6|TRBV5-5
ASSSLRNSPLH
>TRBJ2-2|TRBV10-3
AIRPGQGDTGELF
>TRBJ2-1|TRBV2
ASQVGGEQF
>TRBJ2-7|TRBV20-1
SASILGQVTYEQY
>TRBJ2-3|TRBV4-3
ASSQVRGSTDTQY
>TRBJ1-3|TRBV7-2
ASSLDRGPYSGNTIY
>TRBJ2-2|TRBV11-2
ASSLARTSTGELF
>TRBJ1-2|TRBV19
ASTPAAGGHYGYT
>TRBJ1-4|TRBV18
ASSRTVNNEKLF
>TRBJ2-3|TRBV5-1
ASSLAMGSGDTQY
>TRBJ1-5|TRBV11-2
ASSRTGGQGQPQH
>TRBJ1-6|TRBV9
ASSPTGNSPLH
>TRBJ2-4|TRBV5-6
ASSFISTGWSSGGLQY
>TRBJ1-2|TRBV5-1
ASRPGTGDYGYT
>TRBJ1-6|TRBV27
ASSSYVRDTEGPNSPLH
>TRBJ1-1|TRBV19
ASSAKQWNTEAF
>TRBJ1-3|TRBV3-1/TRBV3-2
ASSQKGTAGNTIY
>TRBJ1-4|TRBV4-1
ASSREGQGDEKLF
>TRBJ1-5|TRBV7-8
ASSLVSRSNQPQH
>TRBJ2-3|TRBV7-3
ASSGGHSTDTQY
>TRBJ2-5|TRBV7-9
ASSPRGKGVEETQY
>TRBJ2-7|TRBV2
ASKEGAREQY
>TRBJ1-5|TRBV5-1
ASSRDRGNQPQH
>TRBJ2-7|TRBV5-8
ASSLGGTPYQY
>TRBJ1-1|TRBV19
ASSIVWRGEAF
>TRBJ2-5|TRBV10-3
AISESASGGARETQY
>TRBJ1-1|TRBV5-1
ASSLGTGGGRLGTEAF
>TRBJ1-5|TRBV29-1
SVSGLDQPQH
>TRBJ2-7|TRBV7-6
ASSLWAGAYEQY
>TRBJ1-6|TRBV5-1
ASSLSSYNSPLH
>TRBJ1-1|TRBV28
ASSFSNTEAF
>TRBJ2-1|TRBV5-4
ASFRGLAGGNEQF
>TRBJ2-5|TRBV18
ASSSDREETQY